This is a list of T cell receptor beta chains from one sample in a study of radiotherapy plus CTLA-4 blockade in lung cancer. The repertoire was sequenced with immunoSEQ multiplex PCR; TCRdb's copy has only in-frame clones and lacks some. The data contain about 73,000 clones, 80% to 90% of them seen just once; the ten biggest clones take up around 40%. Sequencing was performed on peripheral blood, taken from a patient treated with radiotherapy plus ipilimumab. The receptors derive from a human donor with non-small cell lung cancer that progressed on radiotherapy plus ipilimumab. Both conserved end residues are part of each CDR3. A D gene is named only where the DNA matches it firmly. Size values are once, few and many counts, or a class for expanded clones, and some rows have none.

J	size	D	V	CDR3	DNA
TRBJ2-7	-	-	TRBV5-1	CASSLDGQGEQYF	TGCGCCAGCAGCTTGGACGGGCAGGGCGAGCAGTACTTC
TRBJ1-3	-	-	TRBV7-3	CASSLSGSSGNTIYF	TGTGCCAGCAGCTTATCAGGGAGCTCTGGAAACACCATATATTTT
TRBJ2-1	-	-	TRBV2	CASSEGLLDEQFF	TGTGCCAGCAGTGAAGGTTTATTGGATGAGCAGTTCTTC
TRBJ2-5	-	-	TRBV27	CASSLRASRETQYF	TGTGCCAGCAGTTTAAGGGCCAGCCGAGAGACCCAGTACTTC
TRBJ2-7	-	-	TRBV2	CASSLSYEQYF	TGTGCCAGCAGCCTCTCCTACGAGCAGTACTTC
TRBJ2-1	-	TRBD1	TRBV25-1	CASSESRTGRIYNEQFF	TGTGCCAGCAGTGAATCTAGGACAGGGAGGATCTACAATGAGCAGTTCTTC
TRBJ2-1	-	-	TRBV9	CASAIGSSYNEQFF	TGTGCCAGCGCGATTGGGTCCTCCTACAATGAGCAGTTCTTC
TRBJ2-1	-	TRBD2	TRBV7-3	CASSRTSGTSYNEQFF	TGTGCCAGCAGCCGGACTAGCGGGACATCCTACAATGAGCAGTTCTTC
TRBJ1-4	-	TRBD1	TRBV4-1	CASSRWGQGDREKLFF	TGCGCCAGCAGCCGTTGGGGACAGGGGGATCGGGAAAAACTGTTTTTT
TRBJ2-7	-	-	TRBV7-9	CASRSRGNLAEQHF	TGTGCCAGCAGGTCCAGGGGTAATTTGGCCGAGCAGCACTTC
TRBJ2-2	-	-	TRBV5-1	CASSSLNTGELFF	TGCGCCAGCAGCTCCCTGAACACCGGGGAGCTGTTTTTT
TRBJ2-3	-	-	TRBV27	CASSQGGSSTDTQYF	TGTGCCAGCAGTCAGGGGGGATCTAGCACAGATACGCAGTATTTT
TRBJ2-1	-	-	TRBV14	CASSPPRTSESNNEQFF	TGTGCCAGCAGCCCACCGCGGACTTCTGAAAGCAACAATGAGCAGTTCTTC
TRBJ2-1	-	TRBD2	TRBV19	CASSPGLAGYNEQFF	TGTGCCAGTAGCCCGGGACTAGCGGGCTACAATGAGCAGTTCTTC
TRBJ1-5	-	TRBD1	TRBV6-6	CASAQTGQGHQPQHF	TGTGCCAGCGCTCAAACGGGACAGGGCCATCAGCCCCAGCATTTT
TRBJ1-3	-	-	TRBV9	CASSADPRGAGNTIYF	TGTGCCAGCAGCGCAGATCCCAGGGGAGCAGGAAACACCATATATTTT
TRBJ1-1	once	-	TRBV25-1	CASRSTVSDTEAFF	TGTGCCAGCAGATCGACAGTGAGTGACACTGAAGCTTTCTTT
TRBJ2-1	-	TRBD2	TRBV7-9	CASSSLAGESNEQFF	TGTGCCAGCAGTTCATTAGCGGGAGAGAGCAATGAGCAGTTCTTC
TRBJ1-2	once	-	TRBV20-1	CSASSYGYTF	TGCAGTGCTAGTTCTTACGGCTACACCTTC
TRBJ2-1	-	-	TRBV29-1	CSVARGNGLNEQFF	TGCAGCGTAGCACGGGGGAATGGGTTGAATGAGCAGTTCTTC
TRBJ2-3	-	-	TRBV29-1	CSVEEGGDTQYF	TGCAGCGTTGAAGAGGGAGGTGATACGCAGTATTTT
TRBJ2-3	-	-	TRBV2	CASSEDTQYF	TGTGCCAGCAGTGAAGATACGCAGTATTTT
TRBJ1-4	-	TRBD1	TRBV27	CASRQGAGKLFF	TGTGCCAGTCGACAGGGGGCAGGAAAACTGTTTTTT
TRBJ1-1	-	-	TRBV4-2	CASSHPPGKREGEAFF	TGTGCCAGCAGCCATCCCCCAGGGAAAAGGGAAGGGGAAGCTTTCTTT
TRBJ1-4	-	-	TRBV28	CASSLSPAFNEKLFF	TGTGCCAGCAGTTTATCTCCTGCATTTAATGAAAAACTGTTTTTT
TRBJ2-7	-	-	TRBV5-1	CASSLGLDHEQYF	TGCGCCAGCAGCTTGGGTCTAGACCACGAGCAGTACTTC
TRBJ2-3	-	-	TRBV10-1	CASSESGLGSNTQYF	TGCGCCAGCAGTGAGTCCGGGCTGGGGTCTAATACGCAGTATTTT
TRBJ2-7	-	-	TRBV12-5	CASGQGFEQVEQYF	TGTGCTAGTGGTCAGGGCTTTGAACAGGTCGAGCAGTACTTC
TRBJ2-5	-	TRBD2	TRBV5-4	CASSSGTSGSHGETQYF	TGTGCCAGCAGCTCTGGGACTAGCGGGAGTCACGGAGAGACCCAGTACTTC
TRBJ2-7	-	TRBD2	TRBV10-2	CASSEIAGDYEQYF	TGCGCCAGCAGCGAAATAGCGGGAGATTACGAGCAGTACTTC
TRBJ1-1	-	-	TRBV6-6	CASSKYGNTEAFF	TGTGCCAGCAGCAAATATGGGAACACTGAAGCTTTCTTT
TRBJ1-3	once	-	TRBV5-4	CASSLVLGRSSGNTIYF	TGTGCCAGCAGCTTGGTTCTGGGACGAAGCTCTGGAAACACCATATATTTT
TRBJ2-2	-	TRBD2	TRBV6-6	CASNGLVGELFF	TGTGCCAGCAATGGACTAGTCGGGGAGCTGTTTTTT
TRBJ2-6	-	-	TRBV10-3	CAISESEVSGANVLTF	TGTGCCATCAGTGAGTCCGAGGTGAGCGGGGCCAACGTCCTGACTTTC
TRBJ2-1	-	TRBD2	TRBV28	CASSFSGRGFNEQFF	TGTGCCAGCAGTTTTAGCGGGAGGGGTTTCAATGAGCAGTTCTTC